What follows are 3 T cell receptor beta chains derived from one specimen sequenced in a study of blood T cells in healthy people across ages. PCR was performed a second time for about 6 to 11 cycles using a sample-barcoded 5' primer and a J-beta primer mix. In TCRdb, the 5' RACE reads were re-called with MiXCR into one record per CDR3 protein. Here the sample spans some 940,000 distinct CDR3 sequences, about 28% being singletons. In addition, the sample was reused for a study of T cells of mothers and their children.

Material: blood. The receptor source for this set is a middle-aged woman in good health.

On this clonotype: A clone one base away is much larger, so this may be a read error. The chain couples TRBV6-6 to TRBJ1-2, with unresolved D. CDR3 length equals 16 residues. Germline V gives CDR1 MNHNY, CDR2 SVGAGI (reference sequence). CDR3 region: CASSYSNFAAENGCTF. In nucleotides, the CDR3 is TGTGCCAGCAGTTACTCGAACTTTGCAGCGGAAAATGGCTGCACCTTC.

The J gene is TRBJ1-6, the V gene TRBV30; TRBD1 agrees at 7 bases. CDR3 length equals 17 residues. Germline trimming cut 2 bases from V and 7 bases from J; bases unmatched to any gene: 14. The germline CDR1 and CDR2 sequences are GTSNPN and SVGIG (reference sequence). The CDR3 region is CAWSRRSGTAGNSPLHF. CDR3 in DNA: TGTGCCTGGAGTCGCCGATCTGGGACAGCTGGGAATTCACCCCTCCACTTT. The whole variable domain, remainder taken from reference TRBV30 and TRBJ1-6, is SQTIHQWPATLVQPVGSPLSLECTVEGTSNPNLYWYRQAAGRGLQLLFYSVGIGQISSEVPQNLSASRPQDRQFILSSKKLLLSDSGFYLCAWSRRSGTAGNSPLHFGNGTRLTVT.

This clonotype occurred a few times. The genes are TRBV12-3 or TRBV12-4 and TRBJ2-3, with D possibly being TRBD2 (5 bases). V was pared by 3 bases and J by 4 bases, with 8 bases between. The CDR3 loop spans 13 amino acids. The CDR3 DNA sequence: TGTGCCAGCAGTTTTTCGGAGGCAGATACGCAGTATTTT. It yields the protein CASSFSEADTQYF.